This passage covers 2 T cell receptor beta chains from one sample sequenced in a study of T cells in women clearing cervical HPV infection. Measured with immunoSEQ multiplex PCR; TCRdb has only the in-frame clones, and not every one. The data show under 45,000 clones, and the top ten clones hold around 5.8%. Input material: blood buffy coat. These receptors were obtained from a woman between 18 and 75 years old with a cervical HPV16 infection that either progressed to CIN3+ or cleared (not recorded which).

Remarks on this clone: The read terminates 3 residues ahead of where the CDR3 ends, so the germline J gene completes it. The gene calls are TRBV7-9 and TRBJ1-2; D is uncertain. The CDR3 runs to 13 residues. CDR1 and CDR2 (germline): SEHNR, FQNEAQ (reference sequence). This chain's CDR3 is CASSLVPPLGYTF. The part of the CDR3 DNA that was read is TGTGCCAGCAGCTTAGTCCCTCCTTTAGGC.

With respect to this clone: The CDR3 end falls 3 residues outside the read, so it is completed with the germline J gene. V is TRBV6-2 or TRBV6-3 and J is TRBJ2-1; 16 bases match TRBD2. The CDR3 is 16 amino acids. Germline-derived CDR1 and CDR2 are MNHEY and SVGEGT. V shed 7 bases, J shed 7 bases, and the junction held 7 bases outside the gene matches. The covered CDR3 bases are TGTGCCAGCACGGGACTAGCGGGAGGGCCTCGGAATGAG. Amino acid sequence: CASTGLAGGPRNE. The full CDR3 reads CASTGLAGGPRNEQFF.